The 29 T cell receptor beta chains reported below all come from one sample, sequenced in a study of vaccination and CD4 T cells after COVID-19. Their antigens are not known. Treatment indicated: approximately 9-day PBMC culture with coronavirus spike peptide pools or control peptides (ViraFEST assay). The Oncomine TCR Beta short-read assay generated sequence data from the DNA of cultured CD4+ T cells. TCRdb redid the calling of the PCR reads with MiXCR, one entry per CDR3 protein. The table lists over 20,000 distinct CDR3 sequences, roughly 40% of them singletons. Material for sequencing was CD4+ T cells from blood, cultured in vitro. The receptors derive from a human donor who had recovered from COVID-19.

The chain combines TRBV19 with TRBJ1-5; D remains unclear. V shed 7 bases and J shed 0 bases, with 13 bases lying between them. CDR3 size: 15 residues. Germline V gives CDR1 LNHDA, CDR2 SQIVND (reference sequence). In DNA, the CDR3 is TGTGCCAGTATGTGGCAGGCGGCTAGCAATCAGCCCCAGCATTTT. Protein: CASMWQAASNQPQHF.

A few counts support this clonotype. V gene TRBV27 combines with J gene TRBJ1-2; D is undetermined. Germline assignment: CDR1 MNHEY and CDR2 SMNVEV (reference sequence). Trimming pared 8 bases from V and 0 bases from J, leaving 16 bases between. The CDR3 has 15 residues. CDR3 amino acids: CASRLGSVTNYGYTF. The CDR3 region has the DNA TGTGCCAGCCGCCTAGGGTCAGTCACTAACTATGGCTACACCTTC.

This clonotype has only a few counts. The germline gene is not matched at one end of the junction; a read error may be the cause. The chain links TRBV6-1 to TRBJ1-2; TRBD1 matches at 7 bases. The CDR3 spans 17 residues. Germline values: CDR1 MNHNS, CDR2 SASEGT. CDR3 protein: CASSEVGNRGFNYGYTF. The DNA for the CDR3 is TGTGCCAGCAGCGAAGTGGGGAACAGGGGCTTTAACTATGGCTACACCTTC.

This rearrangement joins TRBV5-6 to TRBJ2-3, with 14 bases aligning to TRBD2. CDR1 is SGHDT, CDR2 YYEEEE, per germline. CDR3 size: 18 residues. V gave up 4 bases and J gave up 2 bases; unmatched junction bases: 9. CDR3 sequence reads: CASSRGLAGVGATDTQYF. In DNA form, the CDR3 reads TGTGCCAGCAGCAGGGGACTAGCGGGAGTAGGCGCCACAGATACGCAGTATTTT.

The table lists this clonotype with a few counts. The chain joins TRBV7-6 to TRBJ2-5; TRBD1 matches 10 bases. Germline trimming cut 5 bases from V and 4 bases from J; bases unmatched to any gene: 4. Germline assignment: CDR1 SGHVS and CDR2 FNYEAQ. The CDR3 covers 14 residues. CDR3 nucleotides: TGTGCCAGCAGCCCGACAGGGGGCCCAGAGACCCAGTACTTC. Protein sequence: CASSPTGGPETQYF.

The chain employs TRBV6-1 and TRBJ1-1; possible D gene TRBD1, 5 bases. Germline CDR1 reads MNHNS; CDR2 reads SASEGT. Trimming took off 4 bases at V and 4 bases at J, with 13 bases between the two ends. The CDR3 loop spans 14 amino acids. DNA of the CDR3: TGTGCCAGCAGTGCGTATCCAGGGAGCACTGAAGCTTTCTTT. Translation gives CASSAYPGSTEAFF.

A remark on this clonotype: A much larger clone sits a single nucleotide away, making a read error possible. V usage is TRBV20-1 and J usage is TRBJ1-2; D might be TRBD1 (5 bases). Trimming pared 8 bases from V and 1 base from J, leaving 17 bases between. The CDR3 loop spans 14 amino acids. Germline CDR1 is DFQATT and CDR2 is SNEGSKA (reference sequence). CDR3 protein: CSTYRDGNNYGYTF. The CDR3 DNA sequence: TGCAGTACTTACCGGGACGGAAATAACTATGGCTACACCTTC.

J is TRBJ1-5 and V is TRBV28; possible D gene TRBD1, 6 bases. The V end was cut by 5 bases, the J end by 1 base, with 12 bases between. This CDR3 is built from 15 residues. Looked up from germline, CDR1 is MDHEN and CDR2 is SYDVKM. The chain's CDR3 is CASSPRDRSNQPQHF. CDR3 nucleotide sequence: TGTGCCAGCAGTCCCCGCGACAGGAGCAATCAGCCCCAGCATTTT.

CDR3 protein: CSARALRLAENIQYF. In nucleotides, the CDR3 is TGCAGTGCTAGAGCTTTACGACTAGCGGAAAACATTCAGTACTTC. This sequence joins TRBV20-1 and TRBJ2-4; 9 nucleotides align to TRBD2. After removal of 1 base from V and 5 bases from J, the junction contained 6 bases not matched to a gene. The CDR3 loop spans 15 amino acids. Germline lookup yields CDR1 DFQATT and CDR2 SNEGSKA (reference sequence).

The DNA for the CDR3 is TGTGCCAGCAGCCCCCACAGAGGGTCGAATGGCTACACCTTC. Protein: CASSPHRGSNGYTF. This rearrangement joins TRBV9 to TRBJ1-2; no reliable D call. The CDR3 has 14 amino acids. In germline, CDR1 is SGDLS, CDR2 YYNGEE. V was shortened by 4 bases and J by 6 bases, with 16 bases between the two germline ends.

This clonotype was counted only a few times. The DNA of the CDR3 is TGCAGTGCTTTCCAGGGTGTCTATGGCTACACCTTC. It is translated as CSAFQGVYGYTF. The chain recombines TRBV20-1 with TRBJ1-2, with D possibly matching TRBD1 (5 bases). V lost 5 bases, J lost 4 bases, and 11 bases lay in between. The germline V gene encodes CDR1 DFQATT and CDR2 SNEGSKA (reference sequence). The CDR3 is 12 amino acids.

The table lists this clonotype with a few counts. The chain recombines TRBV11-3 with TRBJ1-1; no firm D call. CDR1 SGHNT and CDR2 YENEEA come from the germline V gene. This CDR3 has 13 amino acids. Deletions cut 1 base from V and 4 bases from J, with 7 bases between. The CDR3 region is CASSLAASTEAFF. For the CDR3, the DNA is TGTGCCAGCAGCTTAGCAGCCAGCACTGAAGCTTTCTTT. Based on the CDR3 plus reference TRBV11-3 and TRBJ1-1, the full variable domain is EAGVVQSPRYKIIEKKQPVAFWCNPISGHNTLYWYLQNLGQGPELLIRYENEEAVDDSQLPKDRFSAERLKGVDSTLKIQPAELGDSAVYLCASSLAASTEAFFGQGTRLTVV.

As concerns this clonotype: At one end, the junction sequence differs from germline, possibly due to a read error. The chain joins TRBV27 to TRBJ1-4; tentatively, D is TRBD1 (6 bases). The germline CDR1 and CDR2 sequences are MNHEY and SMNVEV (reference sequence). CDR3 length: 13 amino acids. Here the CDR3 reads CASMLGANENLFF. The CDR3 bases are TGTGCCAGCATGTTGGGGGCTAATGAAAACCTGTTTTTT. Complete variable domain (other parts from reference TRBV27 and TRBJ1-4): EAQVTQNPRYLITVTGKKLTVTCSQNMNHEYMSWYRQDPGLGLRQIYYSMNVEVTDKGDVPEGYKVSRKEKRNFPLILESPSPNQTSLYFCASMLGANENLFFGSGTQLSVL.

In this sample, this clonotype turned up a few times. The chain employs TRBV10-1 and TRBJ2-7; 8 bases are shared with TRBD1. The CDR3 length is 13 residues. CDR1 WNHNN and CDR2 SYGVQD come from the germline V gene (reference sequence). V lost 4 bases to trimming and J lost 7 bases; unmatched junction nucleotides: 6. DNA for the CDR3: TGCGCCAGCAGTGCCCAGGGGGCGGGAGAGCAGTACTTC. Protein sequence: CASSAQGAGEQYF.

This clonotype was recorded a few times. The chain joins TRBV12-3 or TRBV12-4 to TRBJ1-2; 8 nucleotides align to TRBD1. The CDR3 consists of 13 residues. With V trimmed by 4 bases and J by 6 bases, 4 bases remained unmatched. The CDR3, as DNA: TGTGCCAGCAGTTACCAGGGGGCGAATGGCTACACCTTC. Its translation is CASSYQGANGYTF.

The chain links TRBV6-1 to TRBJ2-3; 8 nucleotides line up with TRBD2. Per germline, CDR1 MNHNS and CDR2 SASEGT. CDR3 size: 16 residues. J lost 2 bases, V lost 5 bases, and 9 bases had no gene match. The CDR3 nucleotides are TGTGCCAGCAGTCCCTCCGGGACTAGGCCCACAGATACGCAGTATTTT. As protein: CASSPSGTRPTDTQYF.

The chain couples TRBV18 to TRBJ1-1, with 7 bases fitting TRBD1. The CDR3 covers 13 residues. Per the germline V gene, CDR1 is KGHSH and CDR2 is LQKENI. Germline trimming cut 3 bases from V and 4 bases from J; bases unmatched to any gene: 2. CDR3 nucleotide sequence: TGTGCCAGCTCACCCCGGACAGGCACTGAAGCTTTCTTT. Translated, it gives CASSPRTGTEAFF.

This clonotype was seen a few times. V gene TRBV6-1 combines with J gene TRBJ2-7; no firm D call. This CDR3 has 13 residues. Between the trimmed V and J ends, which lost 4 bases and 9 bases, there was a span of 16 bases. Germline assignment: CDR1 MNHNS and CDR2 SASEGT. CDR3 sequence (DNA): TGTGCCAGCAGTGTCCCGGTGACCTTTGTGCAGTACTTC. Translating gives CASSVPVTFVQYF.

The table lists this clonotype with a few counts. The chain has TRBV6-1 and TRBJ2-2, with D hard to call. The CDR3 length is 16 residues. CDR1 MNHNS and CDR2 SASEGT come from the germline V gene. Trimming left V 0 bases short and J 2 bases short, with 10 bases between. DNA of the CDR3: TGTGCCAGCAGTGAAGCCCAGAGACTTAACACCGGGGAGCTGTTTTTT. It yields the protein CASSEAQRLNTGELFF.

V usage is TRBV6-1 and J usage is TRBJ2-1; either TRBD1 or TRBD2 may fit D (5 bases each). Trimming removed 6 bases from V and 9 bases from J, with 12 bases in between. The CDR3 has 12 residues. In germline, CDR1 is MNHNS, CDR2 SASEGT. CDR3 in amino acids: CASSRLRGEQFF. The CDR3 DNA is TGTGCCAGCAGCCGACTGAGGGGTGAGCAGTTCTTC.

This clonotype has only a few counts. The V and J genes are TRBV6-2 or TRBV6-3 and TRBJ2-5, with TRBD2 matching 13 bases. CDR1 and CDR2 from the germline V gene are MNHEY and SVGEGT. This CDR3 has 18 amino acids. The junction had 11 bases not matched to a gene; V was cut back by 2 bases and J by 5 bases. CDR3: CASSYAPLAGGPRETQYF. In DNA, the CDR3 is TGTGCCAGCAGTTACGCCCCACTAGCGGGAGGGCCTCGTGAGACCCAGTACTTC.

The V and J genes are TRBV20-1 and TRBJ1-4; unclear D gene. V lost 1 base and J lost 2, with 8 bases in between. The germline V gene encodes CDR1 DFQATT and CDR2 SNEGSKA (reference sequence). The CDR3 totals 14 residues. CDR3 in DNA: TGCAGTGCTAGAGGGGTCCTTACTAATGAAAAACTGTTTTTT. It yields the protein CSARGVLTNEKLFF.

This clonotype was observed a handful of times. The chain has TRBV11-2 and TRBJ2-2, with D perhaps given as TRBD1 or TRBD2 (5 bases each). V was pared by 1 base and J by 4 bases, with 10 bases between. The V gene's germline CDR1 is SGHAT and CDR2 FQNNGV. The length of the CDR3 is 15 residues. The CDR3 coding sequence is TGTGCCAGCAGCTTAGGGGGGACCACCACCGGGGAGCTGTTTTTT. Protein: CASSLGGTTTGELFF. Variable domain in full (rest from reference TRBV11-2 and TRBJ2-2): EAGVAQSPRYKIIEKRQSVAFWCNPISGHATLYWYQQILGQGPKLLIQFQNNGVVDDSQLPKDRFSAERLKGVDSTLKIQPAKLEDSAVYLCASSLGGTTTGELFFGEGSRLTVL.

CDR3 amino acids: CATGAIGSGANVLTF. The DNA for the CDR3 is TGTGCCACTGGGGCTATTGGCTCTGGGGCCAACGTCCTGACTTTC. The J gene is TRBJ2-6, the V gene TRBV27, with D possibly TRBD1 on 5 matching bases. V lost 10 bases and J lost 0, with 13 bases in between. The CDR3 is 15 residues long. CDR1 MNHEY and CDR2 SMNVEV come from the germline V gene (reference sequence).

The V and J genes are TRBV7-3 and TRBJ2-5; D may be TRBD1 or TRBD2 (5 bases each). This CDR3 spans 16 amino acids. The germline V gene has CDR1 SGHTA and CDR2 FQGTGA. The ends were cut back, 2 bases at V and 5 bases at J, with 18 bases in the middle. This CDR3 is CASSLDPVGVGETQYF. The CDR3 bases are TGTGCCAGCAGCTTAGACCCGGTGGGGGTTGGGGAGACCCAGTACTTC.

The chain combines TRBV5-1 with TRBJ2-7; TRBD1 is a possible D gene (6 bases). The V and J ends lost 0 bases and 5 bases respectively, with 18 bases between them. Germline V CDR1 and CDR2: SGHRS, YFSETQ. The CDR3 spans 16 residues. The CDR3 region has the DNA TGCGCCAGCAGCTTGGTCAGGGGTCTTGATAAGAACGAGCAGTACTTC. Amino acid sequence: CASSLVRGLDKNEQYF.

A few counts support this clonotype. The gene calls are TRBV20-1 and TRBJ2-7; tentatively, D is TRBD1 or TRBD2 (6 bases each). V was shortened by 4 bases and J by 0 bases, with 22 bases between the two germline ends. Per germline, CDR1 DFQATT and CDR2 SNEGSKA (reference sequence). The CDR3 covers 17 residues. Here the CDR3 reads CSATGGSLGGASYEQYF. CDR3 bases: TGCAGTGCTACCGGAGGGAGTTTAGGGGGAGCCTCCTACGAGCAGTACTTC.

V and J are TRBV19 and TRBJ1-1, with 10 bases identical to TRBD1. The CDR3 sequence is 15 residues long. Germline CDR1 LNHDA, CDR2 SQIVND (reference sequence). The trim removed 6 bases at V and 1 base at J, leaving 5 bases unmatched. CDR3 sequence reads: CASRQRDRGNTEAFF. CDR3 coding DNA: TGTGCCAGTAGGCAACGGGACAGGGGGAACACTGAAGCTTTCTTT.

This clonotype was seen more than once but under ten times. The chain carries TRBV7-9 and TRBJ2-7; D is tentatively TRBD1 or TRBD2 (5 bases each). The germline CDR1 and CDR2 sequences are SEHNR and FQNEAQ (reference sequence). Trimming pared 7 bases from V and 7 bases from J, leaving 14 bases between. This CDR3 spans 12 amino acids. The CDR3 spells CASKGDETEQYF. CDR3 nucleotide sequence: TGTGCCAGCAAAGGGGACGAAACGGAGCAGTACTTC.